This T cell receptor (beta chain) was retrieved from a study of blood T cell repertoires in COVID-19. The overall study: Sites across the United States, Italy and Spain contributed samples from acute and convalescent COVID-19. T cells, B-cell-depleted T cells, or PBMCs supplied cDNA or gDNA.

This CDR3 region has 14 residues. Germline loops: CDR1 MNHEY, CDR2 SVGAGI. Trimming cost V 6 bases and J 7 bases; bases outside gene matches: 6. This table comes from immunoSEQ multiplex PCR, and its TCRdb copy is limited to in-frame clones, with some not included. This table has approximately 58,000 clones, roughly four fifths appearing once. This clone showed up just a few times. The sequenced sample was peripheral blood. This chain uses TRBV6-5 with TRBJ1-6, with TRBD1 identical over 7 bases. The receptor's source is a man in his 60s with COVID-19, enrolled during active disease. The DNA of the CDR3 is TGTGCCAGCAGCCCACAGGGGAGGAATTCACCCCTCCACTTT. It specifies CASSPQGRNSPLHF.